Below, 28 T cell receptor beta chains from the same sample are listed, as sequenced in a study of shared clonotypes between healthy human individuals. Profiled with immunoSEQ multiplex PCR; TCRdb holds only in-frame clones, not every one. The table records around 1,100,000 clones, 60% to 85% of them present only once. The sample was memory CD4+ T cells from PBMCs. The subset is: CD45RA-negative fraction. The receptors here all came from a man aged 18-30 years in good health. Some clones in this sample may be carry-over from other donors' samples.

This chain uses TRBV5-1 with TRBJ2-6; 8 nucleotides agree with TRBD1. CDR3 size: 18 residues. V dropped 4 bases and J dropped 4; count of bases not matched to a gene: 13. Germline lookup yields CDR1 SGHRS and CDR2 YFSETQ. This CDR3 is CASSPIPGQGGGANVLTF. DNA for the CDR3: TGCGCCAGCAGCCCGATTCCTGGACAGGGAGGCGGGGCCAACGTCCTGACTTTC.

The chain joins TRBV5-4 to TRBJ2-5, with unresolved D. V lost 0 bases and J lost 4, with 10 bases in between. The CDR3 spans 14 residues. Germline CDR1 is SGHNT and CDR2 is YYREEE (reference sequence). The CDR3 nucleotides are TGTGCCAGCAGCTTGGGGGCTGATGCAGAGACCCAGTACTTC. Its protein product is CASSLGADAETQYF.

This clone was counted between two and nine times. V is TRBV27 and J is TRBJ1-1; D perhaps matches TRBD1 (5 bases). The CDR3 has 11 residues. The V end lost 7 bases, the J end lost 10 bases, and 13 bases lay between the germline ends. CDR1 is MNHEY and CDR2 is SMNVEV in the germline V gene (reference sequence). CDR3 region: CASKLRAGAFF. DNA of the CDR3: TGTGCCAGCAAACTCAGGGCGGGAGCTTTCTTT.

This clone appeared once. The chain couples TRBV15 to TRBJ2-2; 8 bases are a match to TRBD1. The CDR3 length is 19 residues. Germline assignment: CDR1 LNHNV and CDR2 YYDKDF (reference sequence). The V gene end was trimmed by 5 bases and the J gene end by 0 bases; junction bases not matched to a gene: 14. The CDR3 nucleotides read TGTGCCACCAGCCACTACGGGACAGGTCCTTTTTCGAACACCGGGGAGCTGTTTTTT. Its protein is CATSHYGTGPFSNTGELFF.

V and J are TRBV5-1 and TRBJ2-3; D might be TRBD1 (5 bases). Trimming left V 5 bases short and J 2 bases short, with 15 bases between. The CDR3 is made up of 15 amino acids. The germline gives CDR1 SGHRS, CDR2 YFSETQ. The CDR3 is CASRARGFPTDTQYF. The CDR3 DNA sequence: TGCGCCAGCAGGGCAAGGGGCTTCCCCACAGATACGCAGTATTTT.

The chain links TRBV5-1 to TRBJ1-4; D unclear. V lost 4 bases and J lost 8, with 12 bases in between. This CDR3 spans 13 amino acids. Germline V gene data show CDR1 as SGHRS and CDR2 as YFSETQ. CDR3: CASSKETGEKLFF. CDR3 DNA: TGCGCCAGCAGCAAAGAGACCGGGGAAAAACTGTTTTTT. The complete variable domain, with remaining parts taken from reference TRBV5-1 and TRBJ1-4, reads KAGVTQTPRYLIKTRGQQVTLSCSPISGHRSVSWYQQTPGQGLQFLFEYFSETQRNKGNFPGRFSGRQFSNSRSEMNVSTLELGDSALYLCASSKETGEKLFFGSGTQLSVL.

The V gene is TRBV4-1, the J gene TRBJ2-7; TRBD2 aligns across 11 bases. Germline V CDR1 and CDR2: MGHRA, YSYEKL. The trim removed 1 base at V and 9 bases at J, leaving 11 bases unmatched. This CDR3 spans 16 amino acids. This CDR3 is CASSQGHALAGAGQYF. The CDR3 region has the DNA TGCGCCAGCAGCCAAGGTCATGCACTAGCGGGAGCGGGGCAGTACTTC.

The chain carries TRBV5-1 and TRBJ2-2; perhaps TRBD2 as D (5 bases). V dropped 3 bases and J dropped 3 bases, with 15 bases sitting between them. CDR3 length: 16 amino acids. In germline, CDR1 is SGHRS, CDR2 YFSETQ. The CDR3 region has the DNA TGCGCCAGCAGCTCGCCCGGAGGTGGGGACACCGGGGAGCTGTTTTTT. It codes for CASSSPGGGDTGELFF.

The chain links TRBV9 to TRBJ1-5, with D uncertain. The germline V gene encodes CDR1 SGDLS and CDR2 YYNGEE. The CDR3 is 14 amino acids. Trimming removed 2 bases from V and 3 bases from J, with 9 bases in between. DNA of the CDR3: TGTGCCAGCAGCGTGCTTGTTGACAATCAGCCCCAGCATTTT. Protein product: CASSVLVDNQPQHF.

V gene TRBV11-2 combines with J gene TRBJ2-1; D is possibly TRBD1 or TRBD2 (5 bases each). The V end lost 5 bases, the J end lost 2 bases, and 13 bases lay between the germline ends. The CDR3 length is 15 residues. Germline lookup yields CDR1 SGHAT and CDR2 FQNNGV. The CDR3 DNA sequence: TGTGCCAGCAGCGCTACCGGGACCGCCTACAATGAGCAGTTCTTC. Encoded protein: CASSATGTAYNEQFF.

The chain has TRBV15 and TRBJ1-2; no clear D gene. This CDR3 region has 19 residues. The ends were cut back, 0 bases at V and 2 bases at J, with 22 bases in the middle. CDR1 is LNHNV, CDR2 YYDKDF, per germline (reference sequence). The CDR3 sequence: CATSREKLTDGRFNYGYTF. In DNA form, the CDR3 reads TGTGCCACCAGCAGAGAAAAACTTACGGACGGCCGATTCAACTATGGCTACACCTTC.

This clone was observed a single time. This chain uses TRBV30 with TRBJ2-5, with D possibly being TRBD2 (5 bases). The CDR3 is 12 amino acids. Germline-derived CDR1 and CDR2 are GTSNPN and SVGIG (reference sequence). The V end was cut by 6 bases, the J end by 0 bases, with 8 bases between. The CDR3 DNA is TGTGCCTGCCGAGGGAACCAAGAGACCCAGTACTTC. Amino acid sequence: CACRGNQETQYF.

The chain is built from TRBV14 and TRBJ2-5; D possibly corresponds to TRBD2 (5 bases). Germline values: CDR1 SGHDN, CDR2 FVKESK. V was trimmed by 4 bases and J by 7 bases, leaving 10 bases between them. This CDR3 has 12 residues. The CDR3 reads CASSRPAGTQYF. The CDR3 DNA is TGTGCCAGCAGCCGGCCGGCGGGGACCCAGTACTTC.

This clone was detected a few times. This chain joins TRBV18 and TRBJ1-5; D unclear. Looked up from germline, CDR1 is KGHSH and CDR2 is LQKENI. The CDR3 is 15 residues long. V was clipped by 10 bases and J by 4 bases, with 20 bases between them. Here the CDR3 reads CANNPYPQENQPQHF. Written as DNA, the CDR3 is TGTGCCAACAACCCATACCCCCAGGAGAATCAGCCCCAGCATTTT. The whole variable domain, remainder taken from reference TRBV18 and TRBJ1-5, is NAGVMQNPRHLVRRRGQEARLRCSPMKGHSHVYWYRQLPEEGLKFMVYLQKENIIDESGMPKERFSAEFPKEGPSILRIQQVVRGDSAAYFCANNPYPQENQPQHFGDGTRLSIL.

CDR3 sequence: CASSSGTAESEQYF. The CDR3 region has the DNA TGTGCCAGCAGCTCCGGGACAGCCGAGTCCGAGCAGTACTTC. The rearrangement links TRBV7-9 to TRBJ2-7; 7 bases fit TRBD1. Germline loops: CDR1 SEHNR, CDR2 FQNEAQ (reference sequence). The CDR3 has 14 amino acids. V trimming: 4 bases; J trimming: 6 bases; junction bases outside the gene matches: 9.

The chain recombines TRBV11-3 with TRBJ2-1; TRBD2 agrees at 9 bases. Germline trimming cut 2 bases from V and 3 bases from J; bases unmatched to any gene: 2. Germline V CDR1 and CDR2: SGHNT, YENEEA. The CDR3 length is 15 residues. This CDR3 is CASSLSSGVYNEQFF. The CDR3 DNA sequence: TGTGCCAGCAGCTTATCTAGCGGGGTCTACAATGAGCAGTTCTTC.

This clone was detected only once. V is TRBV7-2 and J is TRBJ2-7; 11 bases map to TRBD2. Germline V gene data show CDR1 as SGHTA and CDR2 as FQGNSA. The V segment lost 2 bases and the J segment 6 bases; nucleotides outside the gene matches: 6. CDR3 length: 15 amino acids. The CDR3 DNA is TGTGCCAGCAGCTTATCCCTAGCGGGAGGAGGCGAGCAGTACTTC. Translating gives CASSLSLAGGGEQYF.

The rearrangement uses TRBV6-1 and TRBJ1-1; tentatively, D is TRBD1 (5 bases). Germline CDR1 MNHNS, CDR2 SASEGT. The V and J ends lost 6 bases and 5 bases respectively, with 16 bases between them. The CDR3 consists of 14 residues. The chain's CDR3 is CASRVRGGRTEAFF. CDR3 in DNA: TGTGCCAGCAGGGTTAGGGGAGGTCGAACTGAAGCTTTCTTT.

CDR3 in amino acids: CASSQPGLGDNEQFF. CDR3 nucleotides: TGTGCCAGCAGCCAACCGGGACTCGGAGACAATGAGCAGTTCTTC. This chain connects TRBV4-2 to TRBJ2-1; a weak D match, TRBD2 (6 bases). The CDR3 has 15 amino acids. Germline V lookup: CDR1 LGHNA, CDR2 YNFKEQ. V lost 2 bases and J lost 5, with 13 bases in between.

With respect to this clone: This may be a read error, as it is one base from a much larger clone. The CDR3 DNA reads as TGTGCCAGCAGTTCCGTCTACGAGCAGTACTTC. It yields the protein CASSSVYEQYF. The chain links TRBV6-6 to TRBJ2-7, with no clear D. This CDR3 has 11 amino acids. Germline V gene data show CDR1 as MNHNY and CDR2 as SVGAGI (reference sequence). V shed 4 bases and J shed 3 bases, with 4 bases lying between them.

The chain joins TRBV2 to TRBJ2-3; no definite D call. The V end was cut by 6 bases, the J end by 6 bases, with 7 bases between. Germline loops: CDR1 SNHLY, CDR2 FYNNEI. This CDR3 is built from 11 residues. CDR3 in amino acids: CASREPDTQYF. CDR3 sequence (DNA): TGTGCCAGCAGGGAGCCCGATACGCAGTATTTT.

This clone was detected once. The CDR3 reads CAWRLAGVKTQYF. The CDR3 DNA sequence: TGTGCCTGGAGACTAGCGGGAGTAAAGACCCAGTACTTC. This sequence joins TRBV30 and TRBJ2-5; 11 bases line up with TRBD2. The CDR3 extends over 13 amino acids. V dropped 3 bases and J dropped 6; count of bases not matched to a gene: 3. Germline V gene data show CDR1 as GTSNPN and CDR2 as SVGIG (reference sequence).

This chain joins TRBV28 and TRBJ2-7, with TRBD1 matching over 7 bases. The germline gives CDR1 MDHEN, CDR2 SYDVKM. V was pared by 4 bases and J by 7 bases, with 16 bases of the junction left unmatched. This CDR3 comprises 16 residues. The CDR3 DNA reads TGTGCCAGCAGTTCGGGACAGACTCCTCCTTTGGCGGAGCAGTACTTC. Protein sequence: CASSSGQTPPLAEQYF. The complete variable domain, with remaining parts taken from reference TRBV28 and TRBJ2-7, reads DVKVTQSSRYLVKRTGEKVFLECVQDMDHENMFWYRQDPGLGLRLIYFSYDVKMKEKGDIPEGYSVSREKKERFSLILESASTNQTSMYLCASSSGQTPPLAEQYFGPGTRLTVT.

The CDR3 nucleotides are TGCGCCAGCATGGGGGGAGTTAGTGGAGATACGCAGTATTTT. Residues: CASMGGVSGDTQYF. The genes are TRBV5-1 and TRBJ2-3; weak D call: TRBD2 (6 bases). V was shortened by 6 bases and J by 5 bases, with 16 bases between the two germline ends. CDR3 length equals 14 residues. The germline gives CDR1 SGHRS, CDR2 YFSETQ.

This chain joins TRBV30 and TRBJ1-4; no definite D call. The CDR3 contains 12 residues. The germline V and J ends were trimmed by 0 bases and 8 bases, with 7 bases remaining between them. The germline gives CDR1 GTSNPN, CDR2 SVGIG (reference sequence). Here the CDR3 DNA reads TGTGCCTGGAGTGTAGTCTTCGAAAAACTGTTTTTT. As protein: CAWSVVFEKLFF.

The chain employs TRBV28 and TRBJ2-3, with D possibly called TRBD1 or TRBD2 (5 bases each). V was cut by 5 bases and J by 2 bases, with 14 bases left in between. This CDR3 region has 15 residues. Germline V gene data show CDR1 as MDHEN and CDR2 as SYDVKM. CDR3 DNA: TGTGCCAGCAGTCCCTGGGACGGCCCCACAGATACGCAGTATTTT. It specifies CASSPWDGPTDTQYF.

This clone showed up just a few times. The V call is TRBV29-1, the J call TRBJ1-1, with D possibly TRBD1 on 5 matching bases. CDR1 and CDR2 from the germline V gene are SQVTM and ANQGSEA. The V end lost 6 bases, the J end lost 3 bases, and 14 bases lay between the germline ends. The CDR3 spans 13 residues. CDR3 loop: CSVRGVPDTEAFF. The CDR3 bases are TGCAGCGTGCGAGGGGTCCCCGACACTGAAGCTTTCTTT.

The chain carries TRBV25-1 and TRBJ1-4; 8 nucleotides match TRBD1. The V and J ends lost 4 bases and 8 bases, in that order; junction bases with no gene match: 6. CDR3 length equals 14 residues. Germline V gene sequence: CDR1 MGHDK, CDR2 SYGVNS. The CDR3 nucleotides are TGTGCCAGCAGTGCCGGACAGGGCGTCGAAAAACTGTTTTTT. Encoded protein: CASSAGQGVEKLFF. The full variable domain, completed using reference TRBV25-1 and TRBJ1-4, is EADIYQTPRYLVIGTGKKITLECSQTMGHDKMYWYQQDPGMELHLIHYSYGVNSTEKGDLSSESTVSRIRTEHFPLTLESARPSHTSQYLCASSAGQGVEKLFFGSGTQLSVL.